The T cell receptor (beta chain) described here comes from a study of blood T cell repertoires in COVID-19. Sequencing used immunoSEQ multiplex PCR; TCRdb keeps in-frame clones, though not all of them. The table includes 100,000 to 150,000 clones, around 89% detected once. The CDR3 loop spans 16 amino acids. Trimming took off 0 bases at V and 1 base at J, with 12 bases between the two ends. Germline V gene data show CDR1 as SGHDN and CDR2 as FVKESK. The source material was peripheral blood. The chain couples TRBV14 to TRBJ1-1; no clear D. The receptor's source is a man in his fifties or sixties with acute or convalescent COVID-19. This CDR3 is CASSQDRLRGNTEAFF. DNA of the CDR3: TGTGCCAGCAGCCAAGATCGCCTGCGCGGGAACACTGAAGCTTTCTTT.